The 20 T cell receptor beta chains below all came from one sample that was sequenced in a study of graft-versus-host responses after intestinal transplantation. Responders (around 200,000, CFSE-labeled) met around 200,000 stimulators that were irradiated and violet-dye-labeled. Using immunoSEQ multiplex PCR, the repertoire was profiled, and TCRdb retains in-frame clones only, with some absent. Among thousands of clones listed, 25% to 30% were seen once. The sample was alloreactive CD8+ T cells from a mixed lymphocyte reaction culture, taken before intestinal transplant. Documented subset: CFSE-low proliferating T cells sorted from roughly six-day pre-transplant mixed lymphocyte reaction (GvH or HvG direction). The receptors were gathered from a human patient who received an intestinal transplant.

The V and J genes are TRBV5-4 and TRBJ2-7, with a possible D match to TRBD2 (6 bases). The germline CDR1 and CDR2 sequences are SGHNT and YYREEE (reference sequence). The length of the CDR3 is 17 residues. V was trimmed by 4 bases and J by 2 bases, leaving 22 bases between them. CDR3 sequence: CASSQDQGGGVAYEQYF. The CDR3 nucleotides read TGTGCCAGCAGCCAAGACCAGGGTGGCGGGGTCGCCTACGAGCAGTACTTC.

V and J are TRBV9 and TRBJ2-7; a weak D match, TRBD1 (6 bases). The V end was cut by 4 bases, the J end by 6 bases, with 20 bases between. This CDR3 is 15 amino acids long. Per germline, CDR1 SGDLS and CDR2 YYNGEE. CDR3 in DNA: TGTGCCAGCAGCCCCCGAAACACCGTCAGGGGCGAGCAGTACTTC. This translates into CASSPRNTVRGEQYF.

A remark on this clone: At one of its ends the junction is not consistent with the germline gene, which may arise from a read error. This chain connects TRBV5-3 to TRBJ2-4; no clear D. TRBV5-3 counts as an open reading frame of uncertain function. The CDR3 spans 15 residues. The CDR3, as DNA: TGTGCCAGCAGCTTTAGAACCGGAGCCAAAAACATTCAGTACTTC. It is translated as CASSFRTGAKNIQYF.

The CDR3 DNA is TGCGCCAGCAGCTTGGTAGGCCAGGGGAACACCATATATTTT. It codes for CASSLVGQGNTIYF. The chain uses TRBV5-1 and TRBJ1-3; a weak D match, TRBD1 (6 bases). Germline V gene lookup returns CDR1 SGHRS and CDR2 YFSETQ. V lost 0 bases and J 7 bases, leaving 11 bases between the germline ends. CDR3 size: 14 residues.

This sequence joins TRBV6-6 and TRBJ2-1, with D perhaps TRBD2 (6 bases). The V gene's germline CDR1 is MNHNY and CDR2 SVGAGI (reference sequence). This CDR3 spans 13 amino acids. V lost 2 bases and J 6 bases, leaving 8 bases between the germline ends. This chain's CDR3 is CASSYGGSNEQFF. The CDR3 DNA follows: TGTGCCAGCAGTTACGGGGGGAGCAATGAGCAGTTCTTC.

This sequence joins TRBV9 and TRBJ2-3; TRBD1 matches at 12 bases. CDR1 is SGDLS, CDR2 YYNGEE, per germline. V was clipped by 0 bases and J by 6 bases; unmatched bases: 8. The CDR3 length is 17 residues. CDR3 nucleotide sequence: TGTGCCAGCAGCGTAGAATGGGGGACAGGGGGCGAGGATACGCAGTATTTT. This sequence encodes CASSVEWGTGGEDTQYF.

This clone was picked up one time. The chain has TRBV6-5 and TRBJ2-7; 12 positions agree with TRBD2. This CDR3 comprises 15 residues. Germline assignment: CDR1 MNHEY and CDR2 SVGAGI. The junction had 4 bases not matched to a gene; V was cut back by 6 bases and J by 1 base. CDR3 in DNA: TGTGCCAGCAGCCTACTAGCGGGAGGATCCTACGAGCAGTACTTC. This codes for CASSLLAGGSYEQYF.

DNA of the CDR3: TGTGCCAGCAGCACTAGCTACGAGCAGTACTTC. It encodes CASSTSYEQYF. The chain uses TRBV7-3 and TRBJ2-7; D is possibly TRBD2 (5 bases). V lost 5 bases and J 3 bases, leaving 5 bases between the germline ends. The germline V gene encodes CDR1 SGHTA and CDR2 FQGTGA. This CDR3 is built from 11 residues. The full variable domain, in which reference TRBV7-3 and TRBJ2-7 provide the parts outside the CDR3, is GAGVSQTPSNKVTEKGKYVELRCDPISGHTALYWYRQSLGQGPEFLIYFQGTGAADDSGLPNDRFFAVRPEGSVSTLKIQRTERGDSAVYLCASSTSYEQYFGPGTRLTVT.

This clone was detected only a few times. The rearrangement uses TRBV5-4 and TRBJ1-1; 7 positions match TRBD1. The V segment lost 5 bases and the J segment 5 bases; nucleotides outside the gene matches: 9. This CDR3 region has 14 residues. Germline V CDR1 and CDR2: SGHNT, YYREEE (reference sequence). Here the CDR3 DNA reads TGTGCCAGCAGTTACGCAGGGGGGGGAACTGAAGCTTTCTTT. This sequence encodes CASSYAGGGTEAFF.

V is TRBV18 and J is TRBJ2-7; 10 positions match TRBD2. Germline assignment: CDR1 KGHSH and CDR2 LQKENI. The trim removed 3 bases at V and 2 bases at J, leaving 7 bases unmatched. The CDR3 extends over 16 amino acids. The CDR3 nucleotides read TGTGCCAGCTCACCGGCTCCTAGCGGGAGCCCCTACGAGCAGTACTTC. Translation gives CASSPAPSGSPYEQYF.

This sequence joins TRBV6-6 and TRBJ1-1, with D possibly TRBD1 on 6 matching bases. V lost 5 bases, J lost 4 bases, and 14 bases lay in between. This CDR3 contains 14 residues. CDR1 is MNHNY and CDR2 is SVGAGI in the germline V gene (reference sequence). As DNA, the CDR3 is TGTGCCAGCAGTCCCTATCAGGGGAGCACTGAAGCTTTCTTT. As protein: CASSPYQGSTEAFF.

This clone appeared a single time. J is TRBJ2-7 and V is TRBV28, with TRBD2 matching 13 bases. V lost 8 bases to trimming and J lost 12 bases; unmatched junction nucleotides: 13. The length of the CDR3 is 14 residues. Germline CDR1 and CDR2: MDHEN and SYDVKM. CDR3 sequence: CASRAGTSGTYPYF. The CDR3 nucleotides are TGTGCCAGCCGCGCTGGGACTAGCGGGACCTATCCGTACTTC.

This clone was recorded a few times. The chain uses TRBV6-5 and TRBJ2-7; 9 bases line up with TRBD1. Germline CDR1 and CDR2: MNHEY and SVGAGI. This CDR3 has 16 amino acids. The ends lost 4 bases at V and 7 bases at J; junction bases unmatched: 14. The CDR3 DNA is TGTGCCAGCAGTTTATTGCCGGGACAGGGTGTATTGGAGCAGTACTTC. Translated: CASSLLPGQGVLEQYF.

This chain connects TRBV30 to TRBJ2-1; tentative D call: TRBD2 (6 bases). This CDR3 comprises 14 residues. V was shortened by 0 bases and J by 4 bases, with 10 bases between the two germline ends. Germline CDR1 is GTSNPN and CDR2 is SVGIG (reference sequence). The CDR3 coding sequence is TGTGCCTGGAGTGTCGGTAGCGGTTACAATGAGCAGTTCTTC. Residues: CAWSVGSGYNEQFF.

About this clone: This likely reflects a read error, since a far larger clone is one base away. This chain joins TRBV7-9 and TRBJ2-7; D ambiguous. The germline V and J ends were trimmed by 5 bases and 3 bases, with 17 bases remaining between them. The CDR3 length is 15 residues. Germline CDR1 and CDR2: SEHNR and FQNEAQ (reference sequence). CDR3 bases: TGTGCCAGCAGCGACGTGGCAGGTCTAAACTACGAGCAGTACTTC. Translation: CASSDVAGLNYEQYF.

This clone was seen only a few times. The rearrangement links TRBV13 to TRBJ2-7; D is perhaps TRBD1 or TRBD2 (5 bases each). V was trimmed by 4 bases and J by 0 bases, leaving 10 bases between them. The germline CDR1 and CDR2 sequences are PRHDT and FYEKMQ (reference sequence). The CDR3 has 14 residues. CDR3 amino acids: CASSWAGSSYEQYF. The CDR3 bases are TGTGCCAGCAGCTGGGCAGGGAGCTCCTACGAGCAGTACTTC.

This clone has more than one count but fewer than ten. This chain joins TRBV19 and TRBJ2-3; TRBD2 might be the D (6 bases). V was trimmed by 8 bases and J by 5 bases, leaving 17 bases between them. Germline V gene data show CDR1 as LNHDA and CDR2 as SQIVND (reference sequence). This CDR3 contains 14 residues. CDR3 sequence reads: CASGGRGAQDTQYF. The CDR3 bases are TGTGCCAGTGGAGGGAGAGGGGCCCAAGATACGCAGTATTTT.

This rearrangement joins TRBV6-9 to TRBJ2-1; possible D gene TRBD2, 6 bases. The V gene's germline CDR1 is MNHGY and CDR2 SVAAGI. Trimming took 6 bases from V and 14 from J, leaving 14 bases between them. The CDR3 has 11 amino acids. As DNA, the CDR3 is TGTGCCAGCAGGGCGGGACTTAGCAAGTTCTTC. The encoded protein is CASRAGLSKFF.

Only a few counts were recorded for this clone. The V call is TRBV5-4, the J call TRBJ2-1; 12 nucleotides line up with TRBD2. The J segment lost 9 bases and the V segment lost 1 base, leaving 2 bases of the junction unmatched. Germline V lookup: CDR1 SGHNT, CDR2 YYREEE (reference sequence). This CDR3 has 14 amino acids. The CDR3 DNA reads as TGTGCCAGCAGCTTGCCTAGCGGGAGGGGTGAGCAGTTCTTC. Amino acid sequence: CASSLPSGRGEQFF.

For the CDR3, the DNA is TGTGCCAGCAGTTACTCGAGTATGAACACTGAAGCTTTCTTT. Amino acid sequence: CASSYSSMNTEAFF. V and J are TRBV6-5 and TRBJ1-1, with D unresolved. The CDR3 totals 14 residues. CDR1 and CDR2 from the germline V gene are MNHEY and SVGAGI. The germline V and J ends were trimmed by 0 bases and 0 bases, with 5 bases remaining between them.